This T cell receptor (beta chain) is from a study of blood T cells in healthy people across ages. Alongside a J-beta primer mix, a sample-barcoded 5' primer served in a second PCR lasting about 7 to 11 cycles. In TCRdb, the 5' RACE reads were re-called with MiXCR into one record per CDR3 protein. The table includes roughly 1,800,000 distinct CDR3 sequences, about 50% detected once. There are a few counts of this clonotype. There are 14 residues in the CDR3. Germline V CDR1 and CDR2: SGHKS, YYEKEE (reference sequence). Unmatched junction bases numbered 7, after V lost 4 bases and J lost 3 bases. The sequenced sample was blood. J is TRBJ2-7 and V is TRBV5-5; the match to TRBD1 covers 7 bases. The clonotype was recovered from a middle-aged woman in good health. CDR3 protein: CASSQFDRVYEQYF. DNA for the CDR3: TGTGCCAGCAGCCAGTTCGACAGGGTCTACGAGCAGTACTTC.